The following is a T cell receptor beta chain sequence with its context. Its specificity is unknown. This record belongs to a study of T cell responses to AZD1222 COVID-19 vaccine. The CDR3 runs to 12 residues. V shed 8 bases and J shed 7 bases, with 11 bases lying between them. TCRdb's copy holds only in-frame clones and misses some; the assay was immunoSEQ multiplex PCR. There are approximately 100,000 clones in the sample; about 88% occur only once, and approximately 17% lies in the top ten. Study outcomes and limitations: Sampling that yielded the repertoires occurred only after the peak T cell response.

This TCR was recovered from an adult in good health. The material sequenced was peripheral blood, taken on day 0 of AZD1222 vaccination. The chain is built from TRBV12-3 or TRBV12-4 and TRBJ1-4, with D hard to call. The CDR3 sequence: CASAREPEKLFF. CDR3 coding DNA: TGTGCCAGCGCCCGGGAGCCTGAAAAACTGTTTTTT.